Below, 18 T cell receptor beta chains from the same sample are listed, as sequenced in a study of blood T cell repertoires in COVID-19. Measured with immunoSEQ multiplex PCR; TCRdb has only the in-frame clones, and not every one. Seen here are 85,000 to 110,000 clones, about 88% observed once, and the top ten hold 6% to 6.5%. Sequences were obtained from peripheral blood. These receptor sequences come from a human donor in a cohort sampled during active COVID-19.

This rearrangement joins TRBV12-3 or TRBV12-4 to TRBJ1-5; 7 bases agree with TRBD1. V was clipped by 8 bases and J by 9 bases; unmatched bases: 10. There are 13 residues in the CDR3. The CDR3 is CASRETGVRPQHF. The CDR3 bases are TGTGCCAGCCGAGAAACAGGGGTCCGGCCCCAGCATTTT.

The J gene is TRBJ1-1, the V gene TRBV13; the match to TRBD1 covers 10 bases. The CDR3 contains 14 residues. The trim removed 5 bases at V and 4 bases at J, leaving 4 bases unmatched. The germline gives CDR1 PRHDT, CDR2 FYEKMQ (reference sequence). DNA for the CDR3: TGTGCCAGCAGCCCTGGACAGGGGGTCACTGAAGCTTTCTTT. Its protein product is CASSPGQGVTEAFF.

The chain carries TRBV28 and TRBJ1-1; no firm D call. Trimming left V 5 bases short and J 6 bases short, with 13 bases between. There are 13 residues in the CDR3. Germline V gene data show CDR1 as MDHEN and CDR2 as SYDVKM. CDR3 DNA: TGTGCCAGCAGTCAACACCGAGGAGCTGAAGCTTTCTTT. Protein: CASSQHRGAEAFF.

V usage is TRBV29-1 and J usage is TRBJ2-3; 9 bases are shared with TRBD1. The CDR3 runs to 14 residues. Looked up from germline, CDR1 is SQVTM and CDR2 is ANQGSEA. With V trimmed by 6 bases and J by 3 bases, 7 bases remained unmatched. This chain's CDR3 is CSVRSGQGTDTQYF. Written as DNA, the CDR3 is TGCAGCGTCAGATCGGGACAGGGAACAGATACGCAGTATTTT.

This clone has more than one count but fewer than ten. The chain employs TRBV15 and TRBJ2-2, with D possibly matching TRBD1 (6 bases). V lost 3 bases and J 1 base, leaving 12 bases between the germline ends. Per the germline V gene, CDR1 is LNHNV and CDR2 is YYDKDF (reference sequence). This CDR3 contains 16 residues. Here the CDR3 DNA reads TGTGCCACCAGCAGGGCCGGGACAATGAACACCGGGGAGCTGTTTTTT. The encoded protein is CATSRAGTMNTGELFF.

In its sample, this clone was seen once. This chain uses TRBV10-3 with TRBJ2-7; TRBD2 is a possible D gene (6 bases). This CDR3 contains 15 residues. CDR1 is ENHRY, CDR2 SYGVKD, per germline. Trimming cost V 3 bases and J 5 bases, with 17 bases left between them. CDR3 bases: TGTGCCATCAGTGACATCGGCGGGGACCAAAACGAGCAGTACTTC. It yields the protein CAISDIGGDQNEQYF.

The J gene is TRBJ2-1, the V gene TRBV7-3; TRBD2 matches 16 bases. Trimming cost V 1 base and J 10 bases; bases outside gene matches: 7. CDR1 SGHTA and CDR2 FQGTGA come from the germline V gene. The length of the CDR3 is 17 residues. The CDR3 bases are TGTGCCAGCAGCTTAAATCCGGGACTAGCGGGGGGGCAAGAGCAGTTCTTC. This codes for CASSLNPGLAGGQEQFF.

This chain uses TRBV10-3 with TRBJ2-1; 7 nucleotides match TRBD2. This CDR3 comprises 14 residues. Germline CDR1 is ENHRY and CDR2 is SYGVKD. Trimming at V came to 10 bases and at J to 7 bases, leaving 13 bases not matched to a gene. In DNA form, the CDR3 reads TGTGCCACCAGGGTTGGCGGGAGCGCAAATGAGCAGTTCTTC. It is translated as CATRVGGSANEQFF.

The chain has TRBV7-6 and TRBJ2-7; tentatively, D is TRBD2 (6 bases). This CDR3 is built from 15 residues. Trimming cost V 0 bases and J 3 bases, with 12 bases left between them. Germline V lookup: CDR1 SGHVS, CDR2 FNYEAQ. The CDR3 is CASSLAEGSNYEQYF. DNA of the CDR3: TGTGCCAGCAGCTTAGCGGAGGGCAGCAACTACGAGCAGTACTTC.

The rearrangement uses TRBV27 and TRBJ1-1, with D perhaps TRBD1 (6 bases). This CDR3 is 15 amino acids long. V lost 7 bases, J lost 2 bases, and 17 bases lay in between. Germline V lookup: CDR1 MNHEY, CDR2 SMNVEV (reference sequence). CDR3 bases: TGTGCCAGCACCCTTATAGGGGGAGTTAACACTGAAGCTTTCTTT. As protein: CASTLIGGVNTEAFF.

The chain is built from TRBV25-1 and TRBJ2-1; 14 positions match TRBD2. The germline CDR1 and CDR2 sequences are MGHDK and SYGVNS. J lost 10 bases, V lost 4 bases, and 6 bases had no gene match. This CDR3 has 15 amino acids. The CDR3 spells CASSAPGLAGVEQFF. The CDR3 nucleotides are TGTGCCAGCAGTGCCCCGGGACTAGCGGGAGTGGAGCAGTTCTTC.

This chain links TRBV4-1 with TRBJ1-3, with D perhaps TRBD1 (5 bases). This CDR3 comprises 16 residues. Between the trimmed V and J ends, which lost 0 bases and 0 bases, there was a span of 9 bases. Germline CDR1 is MGHRA and CDR2 is YSYEKL. DNA for the CDR3: TGCGCCAGCAGCCAAGAAGCGGGGGGCTCTGGAAACACCATATATTTT. It is translated as CASSQEAGGSGNTIYF.

Concerning this clone: A read error may account for a junction end that differs from germline. The V and J genes are TRBV4-1 and TRBJ1-2, with 9 bases identical to TRBD1. Germline V gene sequence: CDR1 MGHRA, CDR2 YSYEKL. This CDR3 comprises 16 residues. CDR3 amino acids: CASTQEGTGNNYGYTF. CDR3 in DNA: TGCGCCAGCACCCAAGAAGGGACAGGGAATAACTATGGCTACACCTTC.

This clone was recorded a few times. The rearrangement uses TRBV30 and TRBJ2-2, with a weak D call TRBD2 (5 bases). The ends were cut back, 2 bases at V and 0 bases at J, with 13 bases in the middle. CDR1 GTSNPN and CDR2 SVGIG come from the germline V gene (reference sequence). The CDR3 loop spans 16 amino acids. CDR3 coding DNA: TGTGCCTGGAGTACTAGGCCACCTACGAACACCGGGGAGCTGTTTTTT. It encodes CAWSTRPPTNTGELFF. Supplemented by reference TRBV30 and TRBJ2-2, the full variable domain reads SQTIHQWPATLVQPVGSPLSLECTVEGTSNPNLYWYRQAAGRGLQLLFYSVGIGQISSEVPQNLSASRPQDRQFILSSKKLLLSDSGFYLCAWSTRPPTNTGELFFGEGSRLTVL.

This clone was detected only a few times. The chain carries TRBV2 and TRBJ2-7; 11 nucleotides line up with TRBD2. The CDR3 spans 19 residues. With V trimmed by 8 bases and J by 2 bases, 20 bases remained unmatched. The germline CDR1 and CDR2 sequences are SNHLY and FYNNEI. In DNA, the CDR3 is TGTGCCAGCTTCCCACCCGGGACTAGCGGCCCCGGGAGGGCCTACGAGCAGTACTTC. Amino acid sequence: CASFPPGTSGPGRAYEQYF. The full variable domain, completed using reference TRBV2 and TRBJ2-7, is EPEVTQTPSHQVTQMGQEVILRCVPISNHLYFYWYRQILGQKVEFLVSFYNNEISEKSEIFDDQFSVERPDGSNFTLKIRSTKLEDSAMYFCASFPPGTSGPGRAYEQYFGPGTRLTVT.

This chain joins TRBV28 and TRBJ2-1, with 14 positions matching TRBD2. J gave up 4 bases and V 7 bases, and 15 bases lay outside the gene matches. The germline CDR1 and CDR2 sequences are MDHEN and SYDVKM. The CDR3 has 19 amino acids. The CDR3 reads CASIGTSGSPSSFYNEQFF. DNA for the CDR3: TGTGCCAGCATTGGGACTAGCGGGAGCCCGAGCTCCTTTTACAATGAGCAGTTCTTC.

With regard to this clone: Other nucleotide sequences from this sample produce the same CDR3. This rearrangement joins TRBV7-8 to TRBJ1-4; 7 nucleotides line up with TRBD1. Trimming cost V 1 base and J 6 bases; bases outside gene matches: 2. From germline, CDR1 is SGHVS and CDR2 FQNEAQ. CDR3 size: 14 residues. This chain's CDR3 is CASSLGTGYEKLFF. Written as DNA, the CDR3 is TGTGCCAGCAGCTTAGGGACAGGTTATGAAAAACTGTTTTTT.

The chain combines TRBV29-1 with TRBJ2-7; D is possibly TRBD2 (6 bases). V shed 2 bases and J shed 0 bases, with 14 bases lying between them. This CDR3 has 15 residues. Germline V gives CDR1 SQVTM, CDR2 ANQGSEA. Here the CDR3 DNA reads TGCAGCGTTGAAATTTTTGCCGGGAGCTCCTACGAGCAGTACTTC. It specifies CSVEIFAGSSYEQYF.